The 26 T cell receptor beta chains below come from one sample, sequenced in a study of OX40 agonist ivuxolimab in advanced cancers. The method was immunoSEQ multiplex PCR; TCRdb's version includes in-frame clones alone and lacks a portion of them. The table lists fewer than 85,000 clones, roughly four fifths of them singletons. Specimen: CD4+ or CD8+ T cells sorted from blood, collected in a trial of the OX40 agonist ivuxolimab. These TCRs come from an adult with an advanced solid tumor such as melanoma, head and neck, liver or kidney cancer.

The V call is TRBV5-5, the J call TRBJ1-2; D gene ambiguous. The length of the CDR3 is 13 residues. CDR1 is SGHKS, CDR2 YYEKEE, per germline (reference sequence). The V end lost 4 bases, the J end lost 10 bases, and 17 bases lay between the germline ends. The DNA of the CDR3 is TGTGCCAGCAGCCCGTGGGGTAAGAGCGACTACACCTTC. This encodes CASSPWGKSDYTF.

This clone was recorded once. This chain links TRBV28 with TRBJ1-2; D possibly corresponds to TRBD1 (6 bases). Germline assignment: CDR1 MDHEN and CDR2 SYDVKM. This CDR3 region has 14 residues. V dropped 3 bases and J dropped 2 bases, with 10 bases sitting between them. The CDR3 is CASSLGGVNYGYTF. As DNA, the CDR3 is TGTGCCAGCAGTTTGGGGGGCGTCAACTATGGCTACACCTTC.

V usage is TRBV18 and J usage is TRBJ1-4, with 12 bases that match TRBD1. The CDR3 spans 17 residues. Germline-derived CDR1 and CDR2 are KGHSH and LQKENI. J was trimmed by 8 bases and V by 2 bases; bases with no gene match: 9. The CDR3 region has the DNA TGTGCCAGCTCACCATTTGCGGCCGGGACAGGGGGCGAAAAACTGTTTTTT. Its protein is CASSPFAAGTGGEKLFF.

The chain is built from TRBV5-1 and TRBJ2-3; TRBD1 aligns across 8 bases. CDR3 length: 16 amino acids. Trimming removed 1 base from V and 5 bases from J; junction bases left unmatched: 9. Per the germline V gene, CDR1 is SGHRS and CDR2 is YFSETQ. CDR3 residues: CASSLFVAGGIDTQYF. The CDR3 region has the DNA TGCGCCAGCAGCTTGTTTGTGGCAGGGGGCATAGATACGCAGTATTTT.

The chain recombines TRBV5-1 with TRBJ2-1, with D possibly TRBD2 on 7 matching bases. CDR1 is SGHRS and CDR2 is YFSETQ in the germline V gene. V was shortened by 1 base and J by 8 bases, with 19 bases between the two germline ends. The CDR3 loop spans 16 amino acids. The CDR3 region has the DNA TGCGCCAGCAGCTTGAGTGGTGGGGGGGCTGGCCATGAGCAGTTCTTC. Translated: CASSLSGGGAGHEQFF. Looking up the rest from reference TRBV5-1 and TRBJ2-1 gives the full variable domain: KAGVTQTPRYLIKTRGQQVTLSCSPISGHRSVSWYQQTPGQGLQFLFEYFSETQRNKGNFPGRFSGRQFSNSRSEMNVSTLELGDSALYLCASSLSGGGAGHEQFFGPGTRLTVL.

There are a few counts of this clone. The CDR3 sequence: CASSVGTLGNNEQFF. The CDR3 DNA is TGTGCCAGCAGCGTAGGAACTTTAGGGAACAATGAGCAGTTCTTC. The chain uses TRBV9 and TRBJ2-1; unclear D gene. CDR3 length: 15 residues. The germline V gene encodes CDR1 SGDLS and CDR2 YYNGEE. With 0 bases removed from V and 5 bases from J, the gap between germline ends came to 12 bases. The complete variable domain, with remaining parts taken from reference TRBV9 and TRBJ2-1, reads DSGVTQTPKHLITATGQRVTLRCSPRSGDLSVYWYQQSLDQGLQFLIQYYNGEERAKGNILERFSAQQFPDLHSELNLSSLELGDSALYFCASSVGTLGNNEQFFGPGTRLTVL.

This clone was recorded only once. The chain links TRBV6-6 to TRBJ1-4, with 7 bases aligning to TRBD1. With V trimmed by 5 bases and J by 3 bases, 6 bases remained unmatched. Germline CDR1 is MNHNY and CDR2 is SVGAGI (reference sequence). This CDR3 spans 15 amino acids. CDR3 amino acids: CASSKRQGANEKLFF. CDR3 nucleotide sequence: TGTGCCAGCAGTAAACGACAGGGTGCTAATGAAAAACTGTTTTTT.

A few counts support this clone. This chain links TRBV5-6 with TRBJ2-5; no clear D. CDR1 and CDR2 from the germline V gene are SGHDT and YYEEEE. Trimming left V 0 bases short and J 2 bases short, with 8 bases between. There are 14 residues in the CDR3. The CDR3 DNA reads as TGTGCCAGCAGCTTGGCCTCAGGACAAGAGACCCAGTACTTC. It specifies CASSLASGQETQYF.

Only one count was recorded for this clone. The chain recombines TRBV5-5 with TRBJ1-3; D may be TRBD1 (5 bases). This CDR3 contains 14 residues. V lost 0 bases to trimming and J lost 4 bases, with 8 bases between them. Looked up from germline, CDR1 is SGHKS and CDR2 is YYEKEE (reference sequence). CDR3 DNA sequence: TGTGCCAGCAGCTTGGACGGACAAGGAAACACCATATATTTT. This codes for CASSLDGQGNTIYF.

The chain recombines TRBV7-9 with TRBJ1-1; D is possibly TRBD1 (6 bases). The CDR3 contains 16 residues. Looked up from germline, CDR1 is SEHNR and CDR2 is FQNEAQ (reference sequence). Trimming pared 0 bases from V and 5 bases from J, leaving 16 bases between. CDR3 residues: CASSLAAGRGGTEAFF. CDR3 nucleotides: TGTGCCAGCAGCTTAGCGGCAGGGAGGGGGGGGACTGAAGCTTTCTTT.

The chain recombines TRBV6-1 with TRBJ2-7, with 8 nucleotides matching TRBD1. The germline gives CDR1 MNHNS, CDR2 SASEGT. This CDR3 has 12 residues. V was pared by 9 bases and J by 5 bases, with 6 bases of the junction left unmatched. The CDR3 bases are TGTGCCAGTGACAGGGGAGGCCACGAGCAGTACTTC. Its translation: CASDRGGHEQYF.

The chain recombines TRBV7-2 with TRBJ1-2; 8 bases are shared with TRBD1. Germline V gene data show CDR1 as SGHTA and CDR2 as FQGNSA. V was clipped by 4 bases and J by 0 bases; unmatched bases: 4. The CDR3 contains 15 residues. The CDR3 DNA sequence: TGTGCCAGCAGCTACGGGACAGGCCCTAACTATGGCTACACCTTC. Its protein product is CASSYGTGPNYGYTF.

This rearrangement joins TRBV6-1 to TRBJ1-5, with D unclear. V gave up 4 bases and J gave up 0 bases, with 10 bases separating them. The CDR3 totals 15 residues. The germline CDR1 and CDR2 sequences are MNHNS and SASEGT. The CDR3 loop reads CASSGMRSSNQPQHF. CDR3 bases: TGTGCCAGCAGTGGAATGCGGAGTAGCAATCAGCCCCAGCATTTT.

The chain is built from TRBV6-6 and TRBJ1-6, with 8 nucleotides matching TRBD1. Germline V gene sequence: CDR1 MNHNY, CDR2 SVGAGI (reference sequence). The CDR3 length is 14 residues. J lost 3 bases, V lost 5 bases, and 0 bases had no gene match. CDR3 amino acids: CASSTGGYNSPLHF. For the CDR3, the DNA is TGTGCCAGCAGTACAGGGGGCTATAATTCACCCCTCCACTTT.

This clone has a single count. The gene calls are TRBV11-2 and TRBJ2-1; TRBD1 matches at 11 bases. This CDR3 contains 17 residues. V dropped 0 bases and J dropped 5; count of bases not matched to a gene: 6. Germline V gives CDR1 SGHAT, CDR2 FQNNGV. The CDR3 spells CASSLDRGQGDHNEQFF. The CDR3 DNA reads TGTGCCAGCAGCTTAGATCGGGGACAGGGGGACCACAATGAGCAGTTCTTC.

This clone was seen once. The J gene is TRBJ1-1, the V gene TRBV19; D may be TRBD1 (6 bases). Germline lookup yields CDR1 LNHDA and CDR2 SQIVND (reference sequence). The CDR3 runs 16 residues. V was pared by 3 bases and J by 6 bases, with 20 bases between. The DNA of the CDR3 is TGTGCCAGTAGTATCACAAGGACAGTGGCCCCCTCTGAAGCTTTCTTT. This encodes CASSITRTVAPSEAFF.

The V gene is TRBV2, the J gene TRBJ2-1; possibly TRBD1 or TRBD2 for D (5 bases each). This CDR3 is 15 amino acids long. V was cut by 3 bases and J by 8 bases, with 17 bases left in between. The germline CDR1 and CDR2 sequences are SNHLY and FYNNEI. CDR3 loop: CASSDPRGGGDEQFF. The CDR3 DNA sequence: TGTGCCAGCAGTGACCCTCGAGGTGGGGGAGATGAGCAGTTCTTC.

V and J are TRBV7-9 and TRBJ1-1; D unresolved. The length of the CDR3 is 16 residues. Germline V gene lookup returns CDR1 SEHNR and CDR2 FQNEAQ (reference sequence). V gave up 5 bases and J gave up 3 bases, with 19 bases separating them. The chain's CDR3 is CASSAGGTTGDTEAFF. In nucleotides, the CDR3 is TGTGCCAGCAGCGCGGGTGGCACGACCGGCGACACTGAAGCTTTCTTT. The variable domain in full, with the rest retrieved from reference TRBV7-9 and TRBJ1-1, is DTGVSQNPRHKITKRGQNVTFRCDPISEHNRLYWYRQTLGQGPEFLTYFQNEAQLEKSRLLSDRFSAERPKGSFSTLEIQRTEQGDSAMYLCASSAGGTTGDTEAFFGQGTRLTVV.

About this clone: Other DNA sequences in this specimen translate into the identical CDR3. This chain uses TRBV29-1 with TRBJ1-1; TRBD1 matches 8 bases. The V gene end was trimmed by 5 bases and the J gene end by 5 bases; junction bases not matched to a gene: 10. The CDR3 sequence is 14 residues long. CDR1 and CDR2 (germline): SQVTM, ANQGSEA. The CDR3 coding sequence is TGCAGCGTTTCGCAGGGGGCTTTAGGGACTGAAGCTTTCTTT. Its protein is CSVSQGALGTEAFF.

V and J are TRBV12-5 and TRBJ2-1, with no clear D. Germline lookup yields CDR1 LGHNT and CDR2 FRNRAP. V was cut by 7 bases and J by 7 bases, with 11 bases left in between. This CDR3 contains 12 residues. In DNA form, the CDR3 reads TGTGCTAGTGCCGGGCGGACGAATGAGCAGTTCTTC. Amino acid sequence: CASAGRTNEQFF. The full variable domain, in which reference TRBV12-5 and TRBJ2-1 provide the parts outside the CDR3, is DARVTQTPRHKVTEMGQEVTMRCQPILGHNTVFWYRQTMMQGLELLAYFRNRAPLDDSGMPKDRFSAEMPDATLATLKIQPSEPRDSAVYFCASAGRTNEQFFGPGTRLTVL.

This chain joins TRBV27 and TRBJ1-6; no definite D call. The CDR3 has 12 residues. V was shortened by 3 bases and J by 7 bases, with 4 bases between the two germline ends. CDR1 MNHEY and CDR2 SMNVEV come from the germline V gene (reference sequence). In DNA, the CDR3 is TGTGCCAGCAGTTTCGCGAATTCACCCCTCCACTTT. The encoded protein is CASSFANSPLHF.

The V gene is TRBV6-1, the J gene TRBJ2-1; a possible D gene is TRBD1 (5 bases). Germline V gene sequence: CDR1 MNHNS, CDR2 SASEGT. The CDR3 spans 14 residues. Trimming cost V 6 bases and J 7 bases, with 16 bases left between them. Written as DNA, the CDR3 is TGTGCCAGCAGCCGGTTGCAGGGAAGGAATGAGCAGTTCTTC. Encoded protein: CASSRLQGRNEQFF.

This clone showed up just once. V and J are TRBV5-1 and TRBJ2-7; TRBD1 agrees at 10 bases. Looked up from germline, CDR1 is SGHRS and CDR2 is YFSETQ. CDR3 length equals 12 residues. The junction had 4 bases not matched to a gene; V was cut back by 1 base and J by 12 bases. The CDR3 DNA reads TGCGCCAGCAGCTTGCTGGGACAGGGGTTGTACTTC. This sequence encodes CASSLLGQGLYF.

This chain joins TRBV5-4 and TRBJ2-5; 14 bases fit TRBD2. Germline V gives CDR1 SGHNT, CDR2 YYREEE (reference sequence). The CDR3 is 15 residues long. Trimming removed 4 bases from V and 4 bases from J; junction bases left unmatched: 3. DNA for the CDR3: TGTGCCAGCAGCCCCGGGACTAGCGGGGGAGAGACCCAGTACTTC. It codes for CASSPGTSGGETQYF.

In its sample, this clone was seen a few times. One end of the junction does not line up with germline, which may come from a read error. The chain has TRBV6-5 and TRBJ2-7, with no clear D. This CDR3 has 11 amino acids. Germline CDR1 reads MNHEY; CDR2 reads SVGAGI. The CDR3 nucleotides are TGTGCCAGCAGATCCGGCTACGGGCAGTACTTC. Translated, it gives CASRSGYGQYF.

The chain carries TRBV10-3 and TRBJ2-3; no firm D call. Germline values: CDR1 ENHRY, CDR2 SYGVKD. The CDR3 has 12 amino acids. The V end lost 7 bases, the J end lost 6 bases, and 11 bases lay between the germline ends. The CDR3 spells CAIKPSSDTQYF. CDR3 coding DNA: TGTGCCATCAAGCCTAGTTCGGATACGCAGTATTTT.